What follows is one T cell receptor (beta chain) and its context. The data derive from a study of blood T cell repertoires in COVID-19. The V gene end was trimmed by 2 bases and the J gene end by 3 bases; junction bases not matched to a gene: 10. The CDR3 contains 17 residues. CDR1 and CDR2 (germline): SGHRS, YFSETQ. The data were produced by immunoSEQ multiplex PCR, yet TCRdb's version contains in-frame clones alone and is incomplete. The sample consists of 340,000 or so clones, more than 70% of them appearing once. The TCR originated in a man under 40 with active or convalescent COVID-19. What was sequenced was peripheral blood. The rearrangement uses TRBV5-1 and TRBJ1-2, with 10 nucleotides matching TRBD1. The CDR3 sequence is CASSFVDRDRGDYGYTF. The CDR3 bases are TGCGCCAGCAGCTTCGTTGACCGGGACAGGGGTGACTATGGCTACACCTTC.